This T cell receptor (beta chain) was sequenced for a study of blood T cell repertoires in COVID-19. About the study: Samples representing acute and convalescent COVID-19 were sourced from the United States, Italy and Spain.

Germline V gene lookup returns CDR1 MGHRA and CDR2 YSYEKL. With V trimmed by 4 bases and J by 10 bases, 6 bases remained unmatched. CDR3 length equals 15 residues. TCRdb's copy holds only in-frame clones and misses some; the assay was immunoSEQ multiplex PCR. Here the sample spans 120,000 or so clones, 85% to 90% being singletons. This sequence was found in a man between 65 and 85 years old with active or convalescent COVID-19. The sequenced sample was peripheral blood. The chain joins TRBV4-1 to TRBJ1-6; 11 positions match TRBD1. The chain's CDR3 is CASSPLGDRGSPLHF. The DNA of the CDR3 is TGCGCCAGCAGCCCGCTTGGGGACAGGGGGTCACCCCTCCACTTT.